This T cell receptor beta chain was retrieved from a study of T cells in Graves' hyperthyroidism and ophthalmopathy. Notes on the study in general: Most expanded thyroid clonotypes above 0.001 recurred in blood. Stable hyperthyroidism was told apart from ophthalmopathy by a model built on 13 V-J features.

Researchers took RNA transcripts and amplified the TCR beta CDR3 regions from them. In the first-round RT-PCR of the TCR CDR3, the HTBI primer set was used. TCRdb reprocessed the multiplex PCR reads with MiXCR, giving one entry per CDR3 protein. The table lists fewer than 750,000 distinct CDR3 sequences, roughly 14% of them singletons. A word on this clonotype: Its antigen remains unknown.

Patients with uncontrolled infections, other autoimmune diseases, pregnancy or lactation were excluded. Per the germline V gene, CDR1 is MGHRA and CDR2 is YSYEKL. V was pared by 0 bases and J by 2 bases, with 13 bases between. The CDR3 totals 16 residues. The chain is built from TRBV4-1 and TRBJ2-5; weak D call: TRBD2 (5 bases). This TCR was sampled from a woman in her thirties or forties with Graves' ophthalmopathy. Material for sequencing was blood. CDR3 in amino acids: CASSQDPRRRQETQYF. CDR3 sequence (DNA): TGCGCCAGCAGCCAAGATCCGAGGAGGCGGCAAGAGACCCAGTACTTC.